These 2 T cell receptor beta chains were all obtained from the same sample, sequenced in a study of human T cells and chemical hapten exposure. Described time point: patch test 2, 6 weeks after DPC sensitization. Treatment meaning: therapeutic diphenylcyclopropenone sensitization with weekly scalp DPC. TCRdb analysed the RACE reads with MiXCR anew, one entry per CDR3 protein. The profile shows about 70,000 distinct CDR3 sequences, 7.5% to 9.5% of them singletons. The input for sequencing was whole blood, taken in connection with sensitization to the hapten diphenylcyclopropenone (DPC). Receptors originate from a woman in her forties or fifties with alopecia areata. Some clones in this sample may be carry-over from other donors' samples.

The V gene is TRBV11-3, the J gene TRBJ2-3, with 13 bases identical to TRBD2. Germline loops: CDR1 SGHNT, CDR2 YENEEA. J gave up 6 bases and V 4 bases, and 13 bases lay outside the gene matches. The CDR3 contains 18 residues. CDR3 region: CASSSGTSGATNQDTQYF. CDR3 in DNA: TGTGCCAGCAGCTCCGGGACTAGCGGGGCTACGAACCAGGATACGCAGTATTTT.

The CDR3 here is CSVGDRNNEQFF. In nucleotides, the CDR3 is TGCAGCGTCGGCGACAGAAACAATGAGCAGTTCTTC. The gene calls are TRBV29-1 and TRBJ2-1, with a weak D call TRBD1 (5 bases). This CDR3 comprises 12 residues. Trimming removed 6 bases from V and 5 bases from J, with 11 bases in between. In germline, CDR1 is SQVTM, CDR2 ANQGSEA.